Below are 25 T cell receptor beta chains sequenced from a single sample in a study of technical replicates of blood from a few donors. Clones were sequenced by immunoSEQ multiplex PCR, and TCRdb holds only the in-frame ones, with some missing. The sample lists about 81,000 clones; roughly 90% were seen once. Sequencing was performed on T cells isolated from PBMCs. These receptors were taken from a human donor in good health.

The J gene is TRBJ2-5, the V gene TRBV5-1, with D possibly matching TRBD2 (7 bases). This CDR3 region has 16 residues. The V end was cut by 2 bases, the J end by 5 bases, with 19 bases between. The V gene's germline CDR1 is SGHRS and CDR2 YFSETQ. The CDR3 region is CASSFPGRGAGETQYF. CDR3 sequence (DNA): TGCGCCAGCAGCTTCCCCGGCCGGGGGGCGGGGGAGACCCAGTACTTC.

The V call is TRBV6-1, the J call TRBJ2-2; D is unresolved. The V and J ends lost 6 bases and 6 bases respectively, with 14 bases between them. The CDR3 covers 14 residues. From germline, CDR1 is MNHNS and CDR2 SASEGT. For the CDR3, the DNA is TGTGCCAGCAGAGCTTCCGTTTTTTCCGGGGAGCTGTTTTTT. This codes for CASRASVFSGELFF.

The rearrangement joins TRBV11-2 to TRBJ2-7; perhaps TRBD2 as D (5 bases). The germline gives CDR1 SGHAT, CDR2 FQNNGV. The CDR3 has 14 residues. Between the trimmed V and J ends, which lost 1 base and 6 bases, there was a span of 13 bases. The CDR3 is CASSLGASFPEQYF. The CDR3 nucleotides read TGTGCCAGCAGCTTAGGGGCTAGCTTCCCCGAGCAGTACTTC.

This clone was counted only a few times. This chain joins TRBV6-5 and TRBJ2-5; D perhaps matches TRBD2 (6 bases). V was pared by 5 bases and J by 7 bases, with 17 bases between. The CDR3 has 14 amino acids. The germline V gene encodes CDR1 MNHEY and CDR2 SVGAGI. CDR3 DNA: TGTGCCAGCAGTCCGGATTGGGGGGTAGGGACCCAGTACTTC. Protein sequence: CASSPDWGVGTQYF.

This chain links TRBV27 with TRBJ1-4, with 11 bases matching TRBD1. The germline V gene has CDR1 MNHEY and CDR2 SMNVEV (reference sequence). The CDR3 consists of 15 residues. J was trimmed by 6 bases and V by 5 bases; bases with no gene match: 5. CDR3 nucleotide sequence: TGTGCCAGCAGTCCCGGGACAGGGGGAGATGAAAAACTGTTTTTT. It codes for CASSPGTGGDEKLFF.

This clone was seen just once. The genes are TRBV11-2 and TRBJ1-1, with D possibly being TRBD1 (5 bases). The CDR3 is 15 residues long. The germline V gene encodes CDR1 SGHAT and CDR2 FQNNGV. V lost 5 bases, J lost 0 bases, and 13 bases lay in between. CDR3 amino acids: CASSVTGLMNTEAFF. The CDR3 bases are TGTGCCAGCAGCGTCACAGGCCTTATGAACACTGAAGCTTTCTTT.

The V and J genes are TRBV9 and TRBJ1-2; D is possibly TRBD1 (6 bases). Between the trimmed V and J ends, which lost 5 bases and 8 bases, there was a span of 22 bases. The CDR3 is 15 residues long. Germline V lookup: CDR1 SGDLS, CDR2 YYNGEE. The CDR3 DNA reads as TGTGCCAGCAGGCAATTCAACAGGGCTTCTGGGGGCTACACCTTC. Amino acid sequence: CASRQFNRASGGYTF.

This chain uses TRBV5-8 with TRBJ1-5; 8 bases line up with TRBD1. Germline loops: CDR1 SGHTS, CDR2 YDEGEE. The junction had 10 bases not matched to a gene; V was cut back by 4 bases and J by 7 bases. The CDR3 has 15 amino acids. CDR3 sequence (DNA): TGTGCCAGCAGCGGTGGACAGGGTGGATTCCAGCCCCAGCATTTT. Protein product: CASSGGQGGFQPQHF.

The chain joins TRBV6-6 to TRBJ2-6; the D is unclear. CDR1 and CDR2 (germline): MNHNY, SVGAGI (reference sequence). With 6 bases removed from V and 15 bases from J, the gap between germline ends came to 18 bases. The CDR3 is 13 residues long. This chain's CDR3 is CASSAPPAGALTF. Written as DNA, the CDR3 is TGTGCCAGCAGCGCCCCGCCCGCCGGAGCCCTGACTTTC.

The chain carries TRBV6-1 and TRBJ1-2; the match to TRBD1 covers 7 bases. The CDR3 consists of 15 residues. Looked up from germline, CDR1 is MNHNS and CDR2 is SASEGT. The V segment lost 6 bases and the J segment 0 bases; nucleotides outside the gene matches: 7. The CDR3 loop reads CASREQGIPNYGYTF. In DNA, the CDR3 is TGTGCCAGCAGGGAACAGGGGATACCTAACTATGGCTACACCTTC.

The CDR3 is CAWSTGTGSTDTQYF. DNA of the CDR3: TGTGCCTGGAGTACAGGGACAGGGAGCACAGATACGCAGTATTTT. The rearrangement links TRBV30 to TRBJ2-3; 9 bases align to TRBD1. Germline loops: CDR1 GTSNPN, CDR2 SVGIG (reference sequence). The CDR3 spans 15 residues. V shed 2 bases, J shed 0 bases, and the junction held 3 bases outside the gene matches.

This clone has just a few counts. V gene TRBV27 combines with J gene TRBJ2-7; the match to TRBD1 covers 10 bases. CDR1 MNHEY and CDR2 SMNVEV come from the germline V gene (reference sequence). The V gene end was trimmed by 6 bases and the J gene end by 6 bases; junction bases not matched to a gene: 11. This CDR3 contains 15 residues. CDR3 amino acids: CASSPPGQGIREQYF. The CDR3, as DNA: TGTGCCAGCAGCCCTCCGGGACAGGGGATCCGCGAGCAGTACTTC.

The chain couples TRBV6-5 to TRBJ2-1; 9 nucleotides line up with TRBD2. CDR3 length: 14 residues. After removal of 4 bases from V and 9 bases from J, the junction contained 7 bases not matched to a gene. Germline V gene lookup returns CDR1 MNHEY and CDR2 SVGAGI. The CDR3 nucleotides are TGTGCCAGCAGTTCTAGCGGGATAAAGTCTGAGCAGTTCTTC. Encoded protein: CASSSSGIKSEQFF.

This clone appeared once. The chain recombines TRBV2 with TRBJ2-3; tentatively, D is TRBD2 (8 bases). This CDR3 spans 20 amino acids. V was trimmed by 6 bases and J by 6 bases, leaving 34 bases between them. CDR1 and CDR2 from the germline V gene are SNHLY and FYNNEI. The CDR3: CASSGKGQQSGSHTSDTQYF. The CDR3, as DNA: TGTGCCAGCAGCGGGAAGGGACAGCAAAGCGGGAGCCACACCTCCGATACGCAGTATTTT.

V gene TRBV7-8 combines with J gene TRBJ1-4; D call uncertain. This CDR3 has 14 amino acids. Trimming shortened V by 3 bases and J by 8 bases, and 13 bases separated the two germline ends. Germline V lookup: CDR1 SGHVS, CDR2 FQNEAQ. CDR3 loop: CASSFPLKNEKLFF. The CDR3 nucleotides read TGTGCCAGCAGCTTCCCACTTAAGAACGAAAAACTGTTTTTT.

The chain employs TRBV5-1 and TRBJ2-3; perhaps TRBD2 as D (8 bases). V shed 4 bases and J shed 4 bases, with 25 bases lying between them. Germline loops: CDR1 SGHRS, CDR2 YFSETQ. The CDR3 contains 18 residues. CDR3 in DNA: TGCGCCAGCAGCCAGGGGGGGGGTAGCGGGAATTCACCAGATACGCAGTATTTT. Its translation: CASSQGGGSGNSPDTQYF.

The genes are TRBV4-1 and TRBJ2-5, with TRBD2 as a possible D gene (7 bases). The CDR3 totals 17 residues. Trimming cost V 1 base and J 2 bases, with 17 bases left between them. Looked up from germline, CDR1 is MGHRA and CDR2 is YSYEKL. The CDR3 bases are TGCGCCAGCAGCCAAGGATCGTTTGGGGGGGCTCAAGAGACCCAGTACTTC. Translation gives CASSQGSFGGAQETQYF.

This chain connects TRBV6-5 to TRBJ2-7; 9 nucleotides align to TRBD1. In germline, CDR1 is MNHEY, CDR2 SVGAGI. The CDR3 covers 14 residues. The V segment lost 5 bases and the J segment 3 bases; nucleotides outside the gene matches: 5. As DNA, the CDR3 is TGTGCCAGCAGTACCGGGACAGGGATCTACGAGCAGTACTTC. This translates into CASSTGTGIYEQYF.

This sequence joins TRBV2 and TRBJ1-5; D possibly corresponds to TRBD1 (5 bases). V was clipped by 0 bases and J by 0 bases, with 15 bases between them. The CDR3 has 18 residues. The germline V gene has CDR1 SNHLY and CDR2 FYNNEI. Written as DNA, the CDR3 is TGTGCCAGCAGTGAAGCGGGCAGGGAAGGGGATAGCAATCAGCCCCAGCATTTT. Protein sequence: CASSEAGREGDSNQPQHF.

V usage is TRBV4-1 and J usage is TRBJ2-7; 8 bases match TRBD2. With V trimmed by 0 bases and J by 3 bases, 7 bases remained unmatched. The CDR3 is 16 amino acids. Germline V gene sequence: CDR1 MGHRA, CDR2 YSYEKL. The CDR3 protein is CASSQDGAGVLYEQYF. Here the CDR3 DNA reads TGCGCCAGCAGCCAAGATGGAGCGGGGGTCCTCTACGAGCAGTACTTC.

This chain joins TRBV7-2 and TRBJ2-1; TRBD2 matches 8 bases. The V segment lost 6 bases and the J segment 6 bases; nucleotides outside the gene matches: 10. Germline CDR1 reads SGHTA; CDR2 reads FQGNSA. The CDR3 sequence is 15 residues long. The CDR3 DNA reads as TGTGCCAGCAGACCAGTTGGCGGGAGGACCAATGAGCAGTTCTTC. It codes for CASRPVGGRTNEQFF.

This rearrangement joins TRBV4-2 to TRBJ2-7; D unresolved. Trimming cost V 1 base and J 2 bases, with 9 bases left between them. Looked up from germline, CDR1 is LGHNA and CDR2 is YNFKEQ. CDR3 length: 14 amino acids. The CDR3 region is CASSQGHRTYEQYF. CDR3 DNA sequence: TGTGCCAGCAGCCAAGGGCACAGAACCTACGAGCAGTACTTC.

With respect to this clone: Sequence at one end of the junction differs from germline and may be a read error. This sequence joins TRBV6-1 and TRBJ1-5; 10 nucleotides line up with TRBD1. From germline, CDR1 is MNHNS and CDR2 SASEGT. The CDR3 covers 15 residues. This CDR3 reads CASSEAGTGAGSVNF. CDR3 coding DNA: TGTGCCAGCAGTGAAGCGGGGACAGGGGCTGGGTCGGTAAATTTT.

The V and J genes are TRBV7-9 and TRBJ1-2; weak D call: TRBD1 (6 bases). The germline V gene encodes CDR1 SEHNR and CDR2 FQNEAQ (reference sequence). The V end lost 1 base, the J end lost 8 bases, and 14 bases lay between the germline ends. This CDR3 is 14 amino acids long. The CDR3 region has the DNA TGTGCCAGCAGCTTAGGACAGGATGTGGACGGCTACACCTTC. Translating gives CASSLGQDVDGYTF.

The chain joins TRBV25-1 to TRBJ1-2, with a weak D call TRBD1 (6 bases). V dropped 9 bases and J dropped 8 bases, with 22 bases sitting between them. The CDR3 sequence is 14 residues long. Germline lookup yields CDR1 MGHDK and CDR2 SYGVNS. DNA for the CDR3: TGTGCCAGTTCTCAAAGCGACAGGTCGGGCGGCTACACCTTC. This encodes CASSQSDRSGGYTF.